In this sample, the clone carrying this T cell receptor beta chain turned up once. Its antigen is as yet unknown. Per the germline V gene, CDR1 is LNHDA and CDR2 is SQIVND (reference sequence). The CDR3 runs 15 residues. J gave up 2 bases and V 6 bases, and 4 bases lay outside the gene matches. immunoSEQ v3.0 was run at survey level. Sequencing used immunoSEQ multiplex PCR; TCRdb keeps in-frame clones, though not all of them. The sample carries 18,000 or so clones, about nine tenths recorded once. This entry belongs to a study of long-term antiretroviral therapy in people with HIV. General study points: Although diversity increased after ART, it remained lower than in transplant donor controls. It was observed that HIV repertoires exhibited narrower CDR3 length ranges than controls.

Every one of the donors gave at least one pre-ART PBMC sample and at least two post-ART PBMC samples. Each HIV participant was treated in the United States. The chain links TRBV19 to TRBJ2-3; TRBD2 matches at 11 bases. The source of this sequence is a man aged 50-59 years with HIV. The sample was unsorted PBMCs, taken 3 years after starting antiretroviral therapy. Here the CDR3 reads CASSLLAGATDTQYF. CDR3 bases: TGTGCCAGTAGCCTACTAGCGGGGGCCACAGATACGCAGTATTTT.